The next 22 T cell receptor beta chains were all read from a single sample in a study of blood T cell repertoires in COVID-19. Measured with immunoSEQ multiplex PCR; TCRdb has only the in-frame clones, and not every one. The repertoire has 30,000 to 45,000 clones, around 80% of them found once; the top ten carry roughly 2%. The sample was peripheral blood. The source of these receptors is a man aged 55 to 69 with active COVID-19.

CDR3 protein: CASSLAFEGLHEQYF. The DNA for the CDR3 is TGCGCCAGCAGCTTGGCCTTTGAGGGACTCCACGAGCAGTACTTC. The J gene is TRBJ2-7, the V gene TRBV5-1; weak D call: TRBD2 (6 bases). The ends were cut back, 0 bases at V and 5 bases at J, with 15 bases in the middle. Germline loops: CDR1 SGHRS, CDR2 YFSETQ. The CDR3 totals 15 residues.

This clone is judged medium-sized. The J gene is TRBJ2-1, the V gene TRBV27, with D unclear. The CDR3 totals 13 residues. CDR1 is MNHEY and CDR2 is SMNVEV in the germline V gene (reference sequence). Trimming left V 2 bases short and J 6 bases short, with 8 bases between. CDR3 DNA: TGTGCCAGCAGTTTAGGGCCCCTCAATGAGCAGTTCTTC. Translated: CASSLGPLNEQFF.

The chain employs TRBV13 and TRBJ2-1, with D unresolved. Trimming removed 7 bases from V and 3 bases from J, with 4 bases in between. Germline CDR1 reads PRHDT; CDR2 reads FYEKMQ (reference sequence). CDR3 length: 11 residues. The CDR3 sequence is CASILYNEQFF. CDR3 DNA sequence: TGTGCCAGCATCCTCTACAATGAGCAGTTCTTC.

Of note for this clone: The sample carries other DNA sequences with the same CDR3. This chain joins TRBV27 and TRBJ1-5; D is ambiguous. CDR3 length equals 13 residues. CDR1 is MNHEY and CDR2 is SMNVEV in the germline V gene (reference sequence). Trimming took 4 bases from V and 4 from J, leaving 8 bases between them. Here the CDR3 reads CASSYRENQPQHF. The CDR3 DNA reads as TGTGCCAGCAGTTATAGGGAGAATCAGCCCCAGCATTTT.

This clone was detected only once. V is TRBV14 and J is TRBJ2-5, with TRBD1 matching 7 bases. After removal of 4 bases from V and 5 bases from J, the junction contained 10 bases not matched to a gene. Per germline, CDR1 SGHDN and CDR2 FVKESK. The CDR3 sequence is 15 residues long. The CDR3 sequence is CASSPGQFVMETQYF. The DNA for the CDR3 is TGTGCCAGCAGCCCGGGACAGTTCGTCATGGAGACCCAGTACTTC.

V gene TRBV9 combines with J gene TRBJ2-7; 9 bases map to TRBD1. Germline lookup yields CDR1 SGDLS and CDR2 YYNGEE. V lost 3 bases, J lost 3 bases, and 7 bases stayed unmatched. The CDR3 is made up of 15 amino acids. The chain's CDR3 is CASSEGRDRDYEQYF. CDR3 bases: TGTGCCAGCAGCGAGGGCCGGGACAGGGACTACGAGCAGTACTTC.

V usage is TRBV6-5 and J usage is TRBJ2-5; 8 bases are shared with TRBD1. CDR1 and CDR2 from the germline V gene are MNHEY and SVGAGI. CDR3 length: 15 residues. V dropped 6 bases and J dropped 3; count of bases not matched to a gene: 9. CDR3 sequence reads: CASRGRDRIEETQYF. The CDR3 DNA follows: TGTGCCAGCAGGGGGCGGGACAGGATTGAAGAGACCCAGTACTTC.

This clone was recorded only once. The rearrangement uses TRBV28 and TRBJ2-6; 12 positions match TRBD1. After removal of 2 bases from V and 0 bases from J, the junction contained 2 bases not matched to a gene. The CDR3 sequence is 18 residues long. Looked up from germline, CDR1 is MDHEN and CDR2 is SYDVKM. The CDR3 DNA reads TGTGCCAGCAGTTTAGGGACAGGGGGCTACTCTGGGGCCAACGTCCTGACTTTC. Translated, it gives CASSLGTGGYSGANVLTF.

This sequence joins TRBV6-2 or TRBV6-3 and TRBJ2-7; 7 bases map to TRBD1. J gave up 1 base and V 6 bases, and 15 bases lay outside the gene matches. CDR1 is MNHEY, CDR2 SVGEGT, per germline. The CDR3 spans 17 residues. The chain's CDR3 is CASSSPGRQGRSYEQYF. The CDR3 DNA sequence: TGTGCCAGCAGCTCCCCCGGTCGACAGGGAAGGTCCTACGAGCAGTACTTC.

A single count supports this clone. The chain employs TRBV18 and TRBJ2-2; possible D gene TRBD2, 6 bases. Trimming shortened V by 1 base and J by 3 bases, and 24 bases separated the two germline ends. CDR1 and CDR2 (germline): KGHSH, LQKENI. This CDR3 is built from 20 residues. In DNA, the CDR3 is TGTGCCAGCTCACCACTGGTCTTTATCGCTAGCGATTCGCACACCGGGGAGCTGTTTTTT. Translation gives CASSPLVFIASDSHTGELFF.

The genes are TRBV10-3 and TRBJ1-2; D possibly corresponds to TRBD1 (6 bases). V was trimmed by 4 bases and J by 6 bases, leaving 15 bases between them. This CDR3 is 14 amino acids long. From germline, CDR1 is ENHRY and CDR2 SYGVKD. CDR3 in DNA: TGTGCCATCAGTGTGGAGCCAGGGGCCAATGGCTACACCTTC. Translating gives CAISVEPGANGYTF.

The V call is TRBV5-1, the J call TRBJ2-1, with a possible D match to TRBD1 (6 bases). Deletions cut 4 bases from V and 0 bases from J, with 11 bases between. CDR1 is SGHRS, CDR2 YFSETQ, per germline. This CDR3 is 15 amino acids long. As DNA, the CDR3 is TGCGCCAGCAGCCTTACAGGGAGCTCCTACAATGAGCAGTTCTTC. Translated: CASSLTGSSYNEQFF.

There are a few counts of this clone. The rearrangement links TRBV18 to TRBJ2-4; the D gene is possibly TRBD1 (6 bases). V was clipped by 1 base and J by 0 bases, with 16 bases between them. The CDR3 totals 18 residues. CDR1 and CDR2 from the germline V gene are KGHSH and LQKENI. The CDR3 sequence: CASSPLSPLQGAKNIQYF. CDR3 nucleotide sequence: TGTGCCAGCTCACCACTCTCGCCCTTACAGGGAGCCAAAAACATTCAGTACTTC.

The chain couples TRBV6-5 to TRBJ1-3; D unclear. V was trimmed by 2 bases and J by 0 bases, leaving 5 bases between them. The CDR3 extends over 14 amino acids. The germline V gene encodes CDR1 MNHEY and CDR2 SVGAGI. The CDR3 loop reads CASSYTSSGNTIYF. The CDR3 region has the DNA TGTGCCAGCAGTTACACTAGCTCTGGAAACACCATATATTTT.

V is TRBV3-1 (or the pseudogene TRBV3-2) and J is TRBJ2-7; D is uncertain. The CDR3 covers 12 residues. CDR1 and CDR2 (germline): LGHDT, YNNKEL (reference sequence). V shed 5 bases and J shed 1 base, with 6 bases lying between them. Here the CDR3 DNA reads TGTGCCAGCAGCTTCTTATCCTACGAGCAGTACTTC. This gives the protein CASSFLSYEQYF.

This clone showed up just a few times. This rearrangement joins TRBV14 to TRBJ2-6; D remains ambiguous. Trimming pared 4 bases from V and 3 bases from J, leaving 7 bases between. The CDR3 is 14 residues long. The V gene's germline CDR1 is SGHDN and CDR2 FVKESK. The CDR3 DNA reads TGTGCCAGCAGCCCGCTCGGTGGGGCCAACGTCCTGACTTTC. Protein product: CASSPLGGANVLTF.

J is TRBJ2-3 and V is TRBV6-2 or TRBV6-3; tentative D call: TRBD1 (6 bases). V dropped 5 bases and J dropped 0 bases, with 15 bases sitting between them. This CDR3 has 16 amino acids. The germline V gene has CDR1 MNHEY and CDR2 SVGEGT. The CDR3 region has the DNA TGTGCCAGCAGTCCGATCCAGGGGACCAGCACAGATACGCAGTATTTT. It encodes CASSPIQGTSTDTQYF.

The J gene is TRBJ2-7, the V gene TRBV5-5; maybe TRBD1 (6 bases). This CDR3 is 13 amino acids long. The ends were cut back, 4 bases at V and 6 bases at J, with 14 bases in the middle. Germline V lookup: CDR1 SGHKS, CDR2 YYEKEE (reference sequence). CDR3 sequence (DNA): TGTGCCAGCAGCGACAGGACCATAACCGAGCAGTACTTC. Translation gives CASSDRTITEQYF.

The chain recombines TRBV7-2 with TRBJ1-1, with 8 bases matching TRBD1. The V gene end was trimmed by 5 bases and the J gene end by 1 base; junction bases not matched to a gene: 3. There are 14 residues in the CDR3. Germline values: CDR1 SGHTA, CDR2 FQGNSA. CDR3 residues: CASSQGAENTEAFF. CDR3 coding DNA: TGTGCCAGCAGCCAGGGGGCCGAGAACACTGAAGCTTTCTTT.

The table lists this clone with a few counts. The chain combines TRBV11-2 with TRBJ1-4; 8 bases line up with TRBD1. CDR1 and CDR2 (germline): SGHAT, FQNNGV. The CDR3 runs to 12 residues. The V segment lost 8 bases and the J segment 8 bases; nucleotides outside the gene matches: 4. The CDR3 DNA is TGTGCCAGCGGACAGGGAAACGAAAAACTGTTTTTT. This sequence encodes CASGQGNEKLFF.

V gene TRBV5-1 combines with J gene TRBJ1-2, with 8 nucleotides matching TRBD1. Trimming took 3 bases from V and 8 from J; bases not matched to a gene: 12. In germline, CDR1 is SGHRS, CDR2 YFSETQ. The CDR3 spans 15 residues. CDR3 sequence (DNA): TGCGCCAGCAGCTCGGGTGGCAGGGGGCCGGTGGGCTACACCTTC. It translates to CASSSGGRGPVGYTF.

The chain recombines TRBV27 with TRBJ2-7; 12 bases fit TRBD1. Per germline, CDR1 MNHEY and CDR2 SMNVEV (reference sequence). The CDR3 covers 15 residues. Trimming cost V 6 bases and J 0 bases; bases outside gene matches: 3. The CDR3 sequence: CASSVGQGASYEQYF. CDR3 coding DNA: TGTGCCAGCAGCGTGGGACAGGGGGCCTCCTACGAGCAGTACTTC.